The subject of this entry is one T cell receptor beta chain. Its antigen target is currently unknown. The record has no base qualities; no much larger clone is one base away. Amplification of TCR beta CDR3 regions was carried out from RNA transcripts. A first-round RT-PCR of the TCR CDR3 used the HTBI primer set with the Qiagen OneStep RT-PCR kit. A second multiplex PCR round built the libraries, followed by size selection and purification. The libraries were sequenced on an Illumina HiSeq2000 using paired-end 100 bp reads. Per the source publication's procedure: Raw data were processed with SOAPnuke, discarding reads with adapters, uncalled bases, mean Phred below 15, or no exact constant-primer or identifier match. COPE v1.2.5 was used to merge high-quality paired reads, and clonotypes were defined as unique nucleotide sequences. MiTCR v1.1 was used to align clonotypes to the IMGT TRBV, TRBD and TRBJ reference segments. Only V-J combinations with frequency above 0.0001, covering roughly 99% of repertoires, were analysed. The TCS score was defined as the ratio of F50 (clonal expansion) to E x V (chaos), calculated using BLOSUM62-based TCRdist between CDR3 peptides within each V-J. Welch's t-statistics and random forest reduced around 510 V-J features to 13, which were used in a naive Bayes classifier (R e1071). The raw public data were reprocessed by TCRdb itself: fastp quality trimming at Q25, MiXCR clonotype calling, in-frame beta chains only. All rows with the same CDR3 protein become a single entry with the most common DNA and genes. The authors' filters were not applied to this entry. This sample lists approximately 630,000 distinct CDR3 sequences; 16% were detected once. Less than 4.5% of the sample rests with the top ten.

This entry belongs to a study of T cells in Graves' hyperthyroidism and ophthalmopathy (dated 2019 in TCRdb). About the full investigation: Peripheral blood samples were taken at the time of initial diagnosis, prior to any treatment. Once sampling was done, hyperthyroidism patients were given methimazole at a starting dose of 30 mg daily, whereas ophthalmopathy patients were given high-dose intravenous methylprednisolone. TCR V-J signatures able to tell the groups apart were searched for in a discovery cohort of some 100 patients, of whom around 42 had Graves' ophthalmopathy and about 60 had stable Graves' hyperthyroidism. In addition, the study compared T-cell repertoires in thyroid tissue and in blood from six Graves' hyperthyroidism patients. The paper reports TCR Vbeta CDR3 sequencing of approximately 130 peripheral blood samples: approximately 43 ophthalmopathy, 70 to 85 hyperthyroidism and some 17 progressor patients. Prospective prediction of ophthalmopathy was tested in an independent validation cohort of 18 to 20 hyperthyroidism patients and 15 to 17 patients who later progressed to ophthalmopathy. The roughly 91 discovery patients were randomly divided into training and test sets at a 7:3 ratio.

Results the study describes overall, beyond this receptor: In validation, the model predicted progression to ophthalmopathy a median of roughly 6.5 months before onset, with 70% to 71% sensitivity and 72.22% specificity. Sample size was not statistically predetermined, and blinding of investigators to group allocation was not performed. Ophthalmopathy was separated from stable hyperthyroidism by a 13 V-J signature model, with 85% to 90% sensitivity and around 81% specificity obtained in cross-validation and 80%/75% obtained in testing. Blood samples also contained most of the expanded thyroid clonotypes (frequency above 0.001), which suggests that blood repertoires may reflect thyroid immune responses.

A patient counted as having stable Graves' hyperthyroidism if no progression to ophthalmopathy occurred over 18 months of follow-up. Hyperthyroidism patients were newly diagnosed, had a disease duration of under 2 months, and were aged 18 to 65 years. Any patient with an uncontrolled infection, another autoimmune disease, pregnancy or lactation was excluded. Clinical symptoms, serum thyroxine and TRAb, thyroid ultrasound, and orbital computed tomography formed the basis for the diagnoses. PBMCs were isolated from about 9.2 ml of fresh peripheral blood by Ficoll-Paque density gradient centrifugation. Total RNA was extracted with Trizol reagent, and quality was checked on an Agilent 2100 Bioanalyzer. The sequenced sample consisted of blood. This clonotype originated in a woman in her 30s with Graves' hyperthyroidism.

This receptor has the CDR3 CASSQAGTIGSYEQYF. The DNA sequence is as follows: TGTGCCAGCAGCCAAGCAGGGACGATCGGCTCCTACGAGCAGTACTTC. In this chain, TRBV16 is recombined with TRBJ2-7; the D call is tentative, TRBD1 or TRBD2, as each matches 5 bases. Based on the germline V gene, the CDR1 and CDR2 sequences are KGHSY and FQNENV. V and J are truncated by 2 bases and 0 bases respectively, leaving an intervening sequence of 14 bases. Measured from the cysteine to the phenylalanine, the CDR3 is 16 residues long. Of all the DNA, just the CDR3 is kept, 48 bases in frame from base 1.